This entry is about one TCR beta chain. The record originates from a study of T cell changes during pregnancy in multiple sclerosis. Germline CDR1 is LGHNA and CDR2 is YNFKEQ. The CDR3 runs 16 residues. V gave up 0 bases and J gave up 4 bases; unmatched junction bases: 7. Only in-frame clones appear in the TCRdb table, and some are missing; sequencing was by immunoSEQ multiplex PCR. The sample includes about 98,000 clones, about 90% of them seen just once. V and J are TRBV4-2 and TRBJ2-7; the match to TRBD2 covers 9 bases. This material consisted of peripheral blood, taken after pregnancy. The sequence derives from a female donor in good health, enrolled as a control in a pregnancy study. DNA for the CDR3: TGTGCCAGCAGCCAAGAAGGGCTAGCGGGAATTTACGAGCAGTACTTC. It codes for CASSQEGLAGIYEQYF.